This T cell receptor (beta chain) is from a study of T cell repertoires in cytomegalovirus infection. Study-wide results and caveats: CMV carriers having the relevant HLA were flagged by cumulative public TCR beta family frequency.

As to this clonotype: Its antigen is not identified.

Deletions cut 1 base from V and 6 bases from J, with 13 bases between. The germline gives CDR1 LNHNV, CDR2 YYDKDF (reference sequence). This CDR3 is built from 15 residues. TCRdb recomputed calls from the reads with MiXCR, one row per CDR3 protein. In the table there are 200,000 or so distinct CDR3 sequences, 28% of which are singletons. The chain combines TRBV15 with TRBJ2-1; D possibly corresponds to TRBD2 (6 bases). The receptor was derived from a human donor in good health (CMV status not recorded). Some clones in this sample may be carry-over from other donors' samples. The sample comprised PBMCs. CDR3 coding DNA: TGTGCCACCAGCAGAGGGACTAAGCCTAGCAATGAGCAGTTCTTC. Amino acids: CATSRGTKPSNEQFF.